This section outlines one TCR beta chain sequence together with its context. Its cognate antigen is unknown. The sample comes from a study of shared clonotypes between healthy human individuals. Naive CD4+ cells were CD45RA-selected; the remaining cells were memory. Trimming removed 1 base from V and 9 bases from J; junction bases left unmatched: 7. The CDR3 length is 16 residues. CDR1 is SGHRS, CDR2 YFSETQ, per germline. Every immunoSEQ plate was one replicate of a subset's evenly spread DNA. Repertoires were generated with immunoSEQ multiplex PCR, while TCRdb's copy carries only in-frame clones and drops some. Of roughly 2 million clones in the sample, 90% to 95% were seen once. Study findings and constraints: Deeper or shallower sequencing was expected to change how clonotypes are shared among donors. What rarefaction showed was incomplete sorted-subset sequencing despite large depth.

The sequenced sample was naive CD4+ T cells sorted from blood. The subset is: CD45RA+ positively selected. The origin of this receptor is a man younger than 35 in good health. J is TRBJ2-1 and V is TRBV5-1; the match to TRBD2 covers 13 bases. The CDR3 DNA sequence: TGCGCCAGCAGCTTGTCACTAGCGGGGGGGCCGAGTGAGCAGTTCTTC. Encoded protein: CASSLSLAGGPSEQFF.